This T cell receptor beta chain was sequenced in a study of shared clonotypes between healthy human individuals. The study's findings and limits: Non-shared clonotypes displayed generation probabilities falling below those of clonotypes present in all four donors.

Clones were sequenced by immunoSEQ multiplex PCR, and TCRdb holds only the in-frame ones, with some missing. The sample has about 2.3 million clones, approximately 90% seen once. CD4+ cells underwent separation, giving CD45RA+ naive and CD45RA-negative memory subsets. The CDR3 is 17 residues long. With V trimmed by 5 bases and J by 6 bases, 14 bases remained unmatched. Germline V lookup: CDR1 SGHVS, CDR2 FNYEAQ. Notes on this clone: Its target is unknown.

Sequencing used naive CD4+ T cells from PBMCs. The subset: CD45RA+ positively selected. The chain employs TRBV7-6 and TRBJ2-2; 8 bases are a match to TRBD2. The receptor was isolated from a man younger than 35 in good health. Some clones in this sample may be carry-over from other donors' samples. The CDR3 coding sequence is TGTGCCAGCAGCCCACCGAAGAGCGGGAGTGTACCCGGGGAGCTGTTTTTT. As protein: CASSPPKSGSVPGELFF.